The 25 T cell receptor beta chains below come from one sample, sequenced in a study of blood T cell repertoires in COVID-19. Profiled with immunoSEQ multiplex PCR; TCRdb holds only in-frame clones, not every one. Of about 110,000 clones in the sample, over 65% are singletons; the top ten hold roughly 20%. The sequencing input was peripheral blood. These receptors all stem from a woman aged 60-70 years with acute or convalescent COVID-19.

The CDR3 nucleotides read TGTGCCAGTGGGAGGAGAGGGGACAGCTTGAACACTGAAGCTTTCTTT. Its translation is CASGRRGDSLNTEAFF. The chain joins TRBV19 to TRBJ1-1, with 7 bases that match TRBD1. The CDR3 has 16 amino acids. Germline CDR1 LNHDA, CDR2 SQIVND (reference sequence). J was trimmed by 0 bases and V by 8 bases; bases with no gene match: 12.

CDR3 sequence (DNA): TGTGCCAGCAGGGGTAGCGGATACCAAGAGACCCAGTACTTC. It is translated as CASRGSGYQETQYF. The V and J genes are TRBV28 and TRBJ2-5; maybe TRBD2 (6 bases). Trimming pared 6 bases from V and 0 bases from J, leaving 11 bases between. Looked up from germline, CDR1 is MDHEN and CDR2 is SYDVKM. CDR3 size: 14 residues.

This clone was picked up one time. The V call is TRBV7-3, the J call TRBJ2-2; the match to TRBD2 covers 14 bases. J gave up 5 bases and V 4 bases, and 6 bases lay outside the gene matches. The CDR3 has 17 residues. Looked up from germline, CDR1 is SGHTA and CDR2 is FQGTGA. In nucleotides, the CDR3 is TGTGCCAGCAGCTCCCAGGGACTAGCGGGGGCTACCGGGGAGCTGTTTTTT. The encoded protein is CASSSQGLAGATGELFF.

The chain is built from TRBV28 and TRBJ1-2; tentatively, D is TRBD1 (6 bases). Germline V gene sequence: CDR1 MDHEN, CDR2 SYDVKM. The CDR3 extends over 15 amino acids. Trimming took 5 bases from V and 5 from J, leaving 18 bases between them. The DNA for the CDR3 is TGTGCCAGCAGTCCGGCCACAGGGAGAAGGTATGGCTACACCTTC. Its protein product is CASSPATGRRYGYTF.

CDR3 DNA sequence: TGTGCCAGCAGTTTCCAGGGGACGTCCAACGTCCTGACTTTC. Protein product: CASSFQGTSNVLTF. The rearrangement uses TRBV28 and TRBJ2-6, with a possible D match to TRBD1 (6 bases). Germline CDR1 MDHEN, CDR2 SYDVKM. The CDR3 is 14 amino acids. The V and J ends lost 3 bases and 8 bases respectively, with 11 bases between them.

The DNA of the CDR3 is TGTGCCAGTAGTATCTCAGGGGCTGGCTATGGCTACACCTTC. Encoded protein: CASSISGAGYGYTF. The V and J genes are TRBV19 and TRBJ1-2, with D perhaps matching TRBD1 (6 bases). The CDR3 contains 14 residues. CDR1 is LNHDA and CDR2 is SQIVND in the germline V gene (reference sequence). V was pared by 3 bases and J by 4 bases, with 12 bases between.

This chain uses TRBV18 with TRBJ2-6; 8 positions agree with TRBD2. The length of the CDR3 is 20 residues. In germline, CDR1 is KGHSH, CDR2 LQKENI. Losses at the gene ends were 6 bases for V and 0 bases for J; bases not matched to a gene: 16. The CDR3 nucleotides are TGTGCCAGCTCTCCCCTATACCCTAGCGGGCAAGCCTCTGGGGCCAACGTCCTGACTTTC. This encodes CASSPLYPSGQASGANVLTF.

CDR3 coding DNA: TGTGCCAGCAGTGCGACACGAACCAACTACACCTTC. It is translated as CASSATRTNYTF. The chain recombines TRBV12-3 or TRBV12-4 with TRBJ1-2; no clear D. The CDR3 loop spans 12 amino acids. The V end was cut by 5 bases, the J end by 10 bases, with 14 bases between.

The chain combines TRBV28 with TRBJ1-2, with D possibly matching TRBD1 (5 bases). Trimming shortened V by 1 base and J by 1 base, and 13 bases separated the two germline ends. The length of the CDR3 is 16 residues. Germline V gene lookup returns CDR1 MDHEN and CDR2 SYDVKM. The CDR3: CASSLSGGGFNYGYTF. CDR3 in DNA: TGTGCCAGCAGTTTATCCGGGGGGGGTTTTAACTATGGCTACACCTTC.

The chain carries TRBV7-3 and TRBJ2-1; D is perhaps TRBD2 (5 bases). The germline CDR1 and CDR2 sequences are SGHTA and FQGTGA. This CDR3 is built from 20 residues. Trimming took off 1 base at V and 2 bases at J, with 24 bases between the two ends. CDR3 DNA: TGTGCCAGCAGCTTAAGCCCCAATCAGCTTAGCGTCGGCACCTACAATGAGCAGTTCTTC. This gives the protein CASSLSPNQLSVGTYNEQFF. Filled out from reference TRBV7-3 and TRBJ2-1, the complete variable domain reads GAGVSQTPSNKVTEKGKYVELRCDPISGHTALYWYRQSLGQGPEFLIYFQGTGAADDSGLPNDRFFAVRPEGSVSTLKIQRTERGDSAVYLCASSLSPNQLSVGTYNEQFFGPGTRLTVL.

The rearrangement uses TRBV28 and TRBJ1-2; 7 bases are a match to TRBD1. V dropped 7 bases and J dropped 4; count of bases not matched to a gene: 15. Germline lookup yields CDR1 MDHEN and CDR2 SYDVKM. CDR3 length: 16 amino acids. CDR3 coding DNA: TGTGCCAGCACTAGAGGGGGCGGAGCATTTGTCTATGGCTACACCTTC. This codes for CASTRGGGAFVYGYTF.

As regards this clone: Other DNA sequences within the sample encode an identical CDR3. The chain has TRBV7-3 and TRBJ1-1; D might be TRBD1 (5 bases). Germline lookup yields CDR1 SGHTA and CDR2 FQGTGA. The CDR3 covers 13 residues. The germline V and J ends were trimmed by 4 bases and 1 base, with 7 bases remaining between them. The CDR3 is CASSSDTNTEAFF. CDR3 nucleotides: TGTGCCAGCAGCTCGGACACGAACACTGAAGCTTTCTTT.

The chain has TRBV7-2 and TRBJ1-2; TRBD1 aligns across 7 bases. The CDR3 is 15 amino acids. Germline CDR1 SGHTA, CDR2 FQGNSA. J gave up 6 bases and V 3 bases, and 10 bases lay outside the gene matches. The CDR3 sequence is CASSLTGTASHGYTF. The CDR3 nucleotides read TGTGCCAGCAGCTTGACCGGGACAGCCTCCCATGGCTACACCTTC.

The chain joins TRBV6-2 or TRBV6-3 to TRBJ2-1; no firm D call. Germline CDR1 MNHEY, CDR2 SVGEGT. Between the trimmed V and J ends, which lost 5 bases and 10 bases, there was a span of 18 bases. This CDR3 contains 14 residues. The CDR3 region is CASSTNLVLGEQFF. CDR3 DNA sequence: TGTGCCAGCAGTACAAATTTAGTTTTGGGCGAGCAGTTCTTC.

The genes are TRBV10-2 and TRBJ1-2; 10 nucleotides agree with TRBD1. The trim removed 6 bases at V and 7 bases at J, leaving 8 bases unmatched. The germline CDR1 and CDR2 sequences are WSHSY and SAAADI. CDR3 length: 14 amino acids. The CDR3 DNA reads TGCGCCAGCAGCCCCGGGACAGGGGTAGGTGGCTACACCTTC. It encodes CASSPGTGVGGYTF.

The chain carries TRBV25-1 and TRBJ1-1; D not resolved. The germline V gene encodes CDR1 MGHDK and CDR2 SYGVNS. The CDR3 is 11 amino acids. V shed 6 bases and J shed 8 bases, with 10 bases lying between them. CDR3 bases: TGTGCCAGCAGGACACGTGGGGAAGCTTTCTTT. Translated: CASRTRGEAFF.

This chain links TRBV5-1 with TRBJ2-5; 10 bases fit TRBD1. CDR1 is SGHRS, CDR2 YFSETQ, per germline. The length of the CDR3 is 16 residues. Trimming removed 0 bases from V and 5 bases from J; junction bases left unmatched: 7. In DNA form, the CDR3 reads TGCGCCAGCAGCTTGGTCGCGGGACAGGGGACTGAGACCCAGTACTTC. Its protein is CASSLVAGQGTETQYF.

CDR3: CASSIGDSNGNIQYF. In DNA, the CDR3 is TGTGCCAGTAGTATAGGCGACAGCAATGGGAACATTCAGTACTTC. The V gene is TRBV19, the J gene TRBJ2-4, with D possibly being TRBD1 (5 bases). This CDR3 comprises 15 residues. The V and J ends lost 1 base and 7 bases respectively, with 14 bases between them. CDR1 and CDR2 from the germline V gene are LNHDA and SQIVND (reference sequence). The full variable domain, its missing parts supplied by reference TRBV19 and TRBJ2-4, is DGGITQSPKYLFRKEGQNVTLSCEQNLNHDAMYWYRQDPGQGLRLIYYSQIVNDFQKGDIAEGYSVSREKKESFPLTVTSAQKNPTAFYLCASSIGDSNGNIQYFGAGTRLSVL.

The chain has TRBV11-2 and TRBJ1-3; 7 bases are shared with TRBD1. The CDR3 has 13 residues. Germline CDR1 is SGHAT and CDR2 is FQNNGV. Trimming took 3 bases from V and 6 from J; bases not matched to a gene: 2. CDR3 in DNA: TGTGCCAGCAGCTTGGACAGGTCAAACACCATATATTTT. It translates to CASSLDRSNTIYF. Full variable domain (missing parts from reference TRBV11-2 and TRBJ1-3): EAGVAQSPRYKIIEKRQSVAFWCNPISGHATLYWYQQILGQGPKLLIQFQNNGVVDDSQLPKDRFSAERLKGVDSTLKIQPAKLEDSAVYLCASSLDRSNTIYFGEGSWLTVV.

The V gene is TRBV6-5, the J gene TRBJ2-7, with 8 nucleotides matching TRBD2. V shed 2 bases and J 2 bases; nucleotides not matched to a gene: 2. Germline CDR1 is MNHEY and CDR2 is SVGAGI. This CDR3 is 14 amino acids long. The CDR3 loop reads CASSYQLAAYEQYF. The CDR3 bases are TGTGCCAGCAGTTACCAACTAGCGGCCTACGAGCAGTACTTC.

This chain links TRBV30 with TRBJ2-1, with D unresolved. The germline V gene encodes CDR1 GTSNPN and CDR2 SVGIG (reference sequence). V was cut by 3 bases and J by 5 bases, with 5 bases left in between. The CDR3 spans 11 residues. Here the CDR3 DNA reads TGTGCCTGGAGCAAAAACAATGAGCAGTTCTTC. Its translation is CAWSKNNEQFF. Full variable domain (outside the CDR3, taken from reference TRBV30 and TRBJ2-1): SQTIHQWPATLVQPVGSPLSLECTVEGTSNPNLYWYRQAAGRGLQLLFYSVGIGQISSEVPQNLSASRPQDRQFILSSKKLLLSDSGFYLCAWSKNNEQFFGPGTRLTVL.

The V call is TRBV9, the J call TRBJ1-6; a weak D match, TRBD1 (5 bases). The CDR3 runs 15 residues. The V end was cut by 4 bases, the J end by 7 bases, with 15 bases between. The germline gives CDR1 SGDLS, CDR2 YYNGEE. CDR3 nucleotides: TGTGCCAGCAGCCCGTTGGGGGGGAGGAATTCACCCCTCCACTTT. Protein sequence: CASSPLGGRNSPLHF.

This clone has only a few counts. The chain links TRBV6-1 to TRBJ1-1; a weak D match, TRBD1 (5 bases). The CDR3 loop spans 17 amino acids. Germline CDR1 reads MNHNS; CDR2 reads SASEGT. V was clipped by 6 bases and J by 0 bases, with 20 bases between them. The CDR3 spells CASRERQLGSMNTEAFF. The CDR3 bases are TGTGCCAGCAGGGAAAGACAGCTCGGCTCTATGAACACTGAAGCTTTCTTT.

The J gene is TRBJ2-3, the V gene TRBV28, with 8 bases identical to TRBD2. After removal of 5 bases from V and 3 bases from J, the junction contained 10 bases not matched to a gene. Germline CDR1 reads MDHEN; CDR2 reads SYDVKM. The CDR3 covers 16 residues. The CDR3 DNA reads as TGTGCCAGCAGTCACCGGGGGAGCGGGAGTACAGATACGCAGTATTTT. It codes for CASSHRGSGSTDTQYF.

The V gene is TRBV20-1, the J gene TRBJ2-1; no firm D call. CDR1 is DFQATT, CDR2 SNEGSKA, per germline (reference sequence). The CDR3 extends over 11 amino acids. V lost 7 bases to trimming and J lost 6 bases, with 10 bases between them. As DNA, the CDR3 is TGCAGTGGCCCTCTAGGCAATGAGCAGTTCTTC. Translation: CSGPLGNEQFF.